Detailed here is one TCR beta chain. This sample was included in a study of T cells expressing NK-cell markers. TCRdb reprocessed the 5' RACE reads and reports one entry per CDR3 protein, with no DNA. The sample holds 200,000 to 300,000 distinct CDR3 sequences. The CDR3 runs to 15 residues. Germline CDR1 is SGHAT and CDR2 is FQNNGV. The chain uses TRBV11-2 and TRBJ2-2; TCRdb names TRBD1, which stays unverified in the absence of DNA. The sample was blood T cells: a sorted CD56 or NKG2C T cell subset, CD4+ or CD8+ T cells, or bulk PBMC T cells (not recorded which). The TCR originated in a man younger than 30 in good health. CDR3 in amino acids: CASSLRGDSTGELFF. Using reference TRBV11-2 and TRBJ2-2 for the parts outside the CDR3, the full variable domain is EAGVAQSPRYKIIEKRQSVAFWCNPISGHATLYWYQQILGQGPKLLIQFQNNGVVDDSQLPKDRFSAERLKGVDSTLKIQPAKLEDSAVYLCASSLRGDSTGELFFGEGSRLTVL.